The 3 T cell receptor beta chains presented below share a single source sample, sequenced in a study of T cells expressing NK-cell markers. TCRdb reanalyzed the 5' RACE reads, giving one entry per CDR3 protein sequence and no DNA. The sample totals roughly 450,000 distinct CDR3 sequences; its top ten clones hold approximately 1.4%. Sample: blood T cells: a sorted CD56 or NKG2C T cell subset, CD4+ or CD8+ T cells, or bulk PBMC T cells (not recorded which). The receptors shown here come from a woman aged 45-59 years in good health.

The chain is built from TRBV5-1 and TRBJ1-5; TCRdb's D gene call, TRBD1, goes unchecked for lack of DNA. This CDR3 region has 14 residues. The germline V gene has CDR1 SGHRS and CDR2 YFSETQ. This CDR3 reads CASSLGQGDQPQHF.

The genes are TRBV12-5 and TRBJ2-1; absent DNA, TCRdb's TRBD2 call cannot be checked. The germline V gene encodes CDR1 LGHNT and CDR2 FRNRAP. The CDR3 contains 14 residues. Here the CDR3 reads CARLAGGPLYEQFF.

The chain links TRBV4-1 to TRBJ1-6; without DNA, the TCRdb call of TRBD1 cannot be checked. CDR3 length: 16 amino acids. Germline assignment: CDR1 MGHRA and CDR2 YSYEKL. The CDR3 here is CASSHLGQGSNSPLHF.